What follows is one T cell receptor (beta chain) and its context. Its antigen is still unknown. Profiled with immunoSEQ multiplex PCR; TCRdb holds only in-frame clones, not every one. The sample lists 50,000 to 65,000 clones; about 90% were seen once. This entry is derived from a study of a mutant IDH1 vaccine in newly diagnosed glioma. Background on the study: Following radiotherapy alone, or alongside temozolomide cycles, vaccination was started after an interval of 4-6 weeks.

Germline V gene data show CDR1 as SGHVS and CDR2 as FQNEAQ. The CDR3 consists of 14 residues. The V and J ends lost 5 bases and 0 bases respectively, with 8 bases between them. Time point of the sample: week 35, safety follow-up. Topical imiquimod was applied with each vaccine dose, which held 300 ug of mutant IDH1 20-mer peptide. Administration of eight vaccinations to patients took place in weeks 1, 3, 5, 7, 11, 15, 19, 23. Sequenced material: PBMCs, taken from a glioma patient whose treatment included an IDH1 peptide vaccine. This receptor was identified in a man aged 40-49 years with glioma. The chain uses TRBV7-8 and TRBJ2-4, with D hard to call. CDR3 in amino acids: CASSPSIAKNIQYF. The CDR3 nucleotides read TGTGCCAGCAGCCCTTCGATAGCCAAAAACATTCAGTACTTC.